The source of this T cell receptor beta chain is a study of blood T cell repertoires in COVID-19. Study details: Both acute and convalescent COVID-19 samples were obtained from the United States, Italy and Spain.

Per the authors' pipeline: The authors estimated nucleated cell counts from reference gene primer amplification. Clones were sequenced by immunoSEQ multiplex PCR, and TCRdb holds only the in-frame ones, with some missing. V, J and clone size were drawn from that table, and D and trimming were deduced from the DNA. The table includes about 230,000 clones, more than 65% detected once. Germline CDR1 reads SGHTA; CDR2 reads FQGTGA. V shed 4 bases, J shed 1 base, and the junction held 8 bases outside the gene matches. This CDR3 is built from 16 residues. The receptor's source is a man in his forties or fifties with active or convalescent COVID-19. The sample taken for sequencing was peripheral blood. The V and J genes are TRBV7-3 and TRBJ2-3; TRBD1 matches at 7 bases. CDR3 sequence reads: CASSSETGWGTDTQYF. CDR3 bases: TGTGCCAGCAGCTCGGAGACAGGGTGGGGCACAGATACGCAGTATTTT.